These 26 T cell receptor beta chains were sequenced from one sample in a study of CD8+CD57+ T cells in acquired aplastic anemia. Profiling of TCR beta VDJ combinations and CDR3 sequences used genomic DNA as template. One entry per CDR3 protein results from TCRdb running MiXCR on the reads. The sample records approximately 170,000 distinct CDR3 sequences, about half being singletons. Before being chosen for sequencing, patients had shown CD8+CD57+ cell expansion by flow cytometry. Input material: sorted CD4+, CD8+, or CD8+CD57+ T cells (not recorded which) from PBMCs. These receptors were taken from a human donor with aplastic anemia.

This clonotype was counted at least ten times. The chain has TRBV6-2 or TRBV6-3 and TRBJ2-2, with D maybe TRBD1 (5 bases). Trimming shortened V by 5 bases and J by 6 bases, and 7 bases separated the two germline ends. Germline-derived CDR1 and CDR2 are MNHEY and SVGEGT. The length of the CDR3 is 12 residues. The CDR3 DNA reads TGTGCCAGCAGTGACAGCCCCGGGGAGCTGTTTTTT. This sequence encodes CASSDSPGELFF.

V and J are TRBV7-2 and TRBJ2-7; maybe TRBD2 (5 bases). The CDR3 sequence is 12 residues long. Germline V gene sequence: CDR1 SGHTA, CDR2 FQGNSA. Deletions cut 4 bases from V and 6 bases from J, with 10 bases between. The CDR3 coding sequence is TGTGCCAGCAGCTGGACTTTTGGCGAGCAGTACTTC. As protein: CASSWTFGEQYF. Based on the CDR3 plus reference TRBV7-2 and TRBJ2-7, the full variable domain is GAGVSQSPSNKVTEKGKDVELRCDPISGHTALYWYRQSLGQGLEFLIYFQGNSAPDKSGLPSDRFSAERTGGSVSTLTIQRTQQEDSAVYLCASSWTFGEQYFGPGTRLTVT.

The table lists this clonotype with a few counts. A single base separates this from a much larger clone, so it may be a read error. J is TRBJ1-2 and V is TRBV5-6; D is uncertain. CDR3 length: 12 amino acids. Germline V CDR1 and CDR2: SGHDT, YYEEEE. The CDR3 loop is CACSASEGGYTF. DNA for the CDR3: TGTGCCTGCAGCGCATCCGAGGGTGGCTACACCTTC. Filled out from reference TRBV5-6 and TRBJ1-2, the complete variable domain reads DAGVTQSPTHLIKTRGQQVTLRCSPKSGHDTVSWYQQALGQGPQFIFQYYEEEERQRGNFPDRFSGHQFPNYSSELNVNALLLGDSALYLCACSASEGGYTFGSGTRLTVV.

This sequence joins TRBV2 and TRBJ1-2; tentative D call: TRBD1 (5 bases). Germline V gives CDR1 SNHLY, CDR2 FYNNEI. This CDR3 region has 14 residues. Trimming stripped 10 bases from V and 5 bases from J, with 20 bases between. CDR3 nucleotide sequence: TGTGCCAACCGACCGGGACTCCTGAGGTATGGCTACACCTTC. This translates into CANRPGLLRYGYTF.

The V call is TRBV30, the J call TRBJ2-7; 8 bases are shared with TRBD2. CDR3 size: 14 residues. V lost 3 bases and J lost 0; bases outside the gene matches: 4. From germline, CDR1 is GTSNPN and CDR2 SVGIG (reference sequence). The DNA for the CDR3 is TGTGCCTGGAGCCCGGGGGGGAGCTCCTACGAGCAGTACGTC. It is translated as CAWSPGGSSYEQYV.

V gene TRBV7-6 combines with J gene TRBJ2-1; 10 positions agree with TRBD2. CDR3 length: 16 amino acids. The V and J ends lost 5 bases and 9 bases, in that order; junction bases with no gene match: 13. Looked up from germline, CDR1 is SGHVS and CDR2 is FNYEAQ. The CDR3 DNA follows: TGTGCCAGCAGCAAGAGGATAATAGCGGGGGGAGGTGAGCAGTTCTTC. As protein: CASSKRIIAGGGEQFF. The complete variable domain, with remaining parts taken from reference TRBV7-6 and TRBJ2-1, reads GAGVSQSPRYKVTKRGQDVALRCDPISGHVSLYWYRQALGQGPEFLTYFNYEAQQDKSGLPNDRFSAERPEGSISTLTIQRTEQRDSAMYRCASSKRIIAGGGEQFFGPGTRLTVL.

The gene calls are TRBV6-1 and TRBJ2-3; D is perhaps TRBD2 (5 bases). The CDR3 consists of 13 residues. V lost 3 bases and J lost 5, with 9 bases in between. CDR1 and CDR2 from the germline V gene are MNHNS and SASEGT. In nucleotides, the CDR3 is TGTGCCAGCAGTGATGAGGGAGTAGATACGCAGTATTTT. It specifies CASSDEGVDTQYF.

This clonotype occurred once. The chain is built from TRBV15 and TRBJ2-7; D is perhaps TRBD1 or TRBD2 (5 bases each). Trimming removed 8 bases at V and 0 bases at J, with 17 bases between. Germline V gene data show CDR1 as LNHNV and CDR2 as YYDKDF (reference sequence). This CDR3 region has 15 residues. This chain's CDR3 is CATARGQASSYEQYF. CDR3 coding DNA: TGTGCCACCGCTCGGGGCCAGGCGAGCTCCTACGAGCAGTACTTC.

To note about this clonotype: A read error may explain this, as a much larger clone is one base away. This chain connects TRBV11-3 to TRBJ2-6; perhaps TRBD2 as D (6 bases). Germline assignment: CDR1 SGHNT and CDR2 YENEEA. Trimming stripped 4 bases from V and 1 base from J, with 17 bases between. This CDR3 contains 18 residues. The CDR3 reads CASSSSGTGGSGANVLTF. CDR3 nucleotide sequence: TGTGCCAGCAGCTCTTCCGGGACTGGCGGATCTGGGGCCAACGTCCTGACTTTC.

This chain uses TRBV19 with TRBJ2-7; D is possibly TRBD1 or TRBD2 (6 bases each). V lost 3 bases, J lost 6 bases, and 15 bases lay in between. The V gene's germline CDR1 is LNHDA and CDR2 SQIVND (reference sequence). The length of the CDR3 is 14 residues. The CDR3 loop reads CASSILQGGGEQYF. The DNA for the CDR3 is TGTGCCAGTAGTATTTTACAGGGAGGCGGCGAGCAGTACTTC.

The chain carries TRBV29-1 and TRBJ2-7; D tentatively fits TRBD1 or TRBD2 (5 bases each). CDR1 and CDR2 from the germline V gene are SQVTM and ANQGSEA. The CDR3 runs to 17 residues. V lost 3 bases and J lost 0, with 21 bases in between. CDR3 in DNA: TGCAGCGTTGAGAGGCCAGGGATTTCTGAGGGCTCCTACGAGCAGTACTTC. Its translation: CSVERPGISEGSYEQYF.

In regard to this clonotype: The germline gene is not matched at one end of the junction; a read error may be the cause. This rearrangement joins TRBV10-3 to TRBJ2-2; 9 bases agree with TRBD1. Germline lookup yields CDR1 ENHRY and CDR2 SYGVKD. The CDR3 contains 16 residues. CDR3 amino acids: CAVSESGTGHTGELFF. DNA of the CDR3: TGTGCCGTCAGTGAGTCCGGGACAGGGCACACCGGGGAGCTGTTTTTT.

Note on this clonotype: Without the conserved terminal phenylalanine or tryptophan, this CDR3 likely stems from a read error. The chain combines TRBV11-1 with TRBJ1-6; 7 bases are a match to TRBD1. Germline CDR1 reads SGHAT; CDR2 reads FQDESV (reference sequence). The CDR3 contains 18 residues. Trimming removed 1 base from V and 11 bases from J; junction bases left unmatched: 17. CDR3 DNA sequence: TGTGCCAGCAGCTTAGTCCTAGCCATACAGGGGAGGGGGGCACCCCTCCACCTT. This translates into CASSLVLAIQGRGAPLHL.

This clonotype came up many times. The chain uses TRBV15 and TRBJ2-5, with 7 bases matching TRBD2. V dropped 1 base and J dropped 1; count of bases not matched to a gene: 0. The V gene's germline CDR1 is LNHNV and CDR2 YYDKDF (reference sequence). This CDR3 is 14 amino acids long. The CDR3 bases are TGTGCCACCAGCAGAGGGACTAGCCAAGAGACCCAGTACTTC. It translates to CATSRGTSQETQYF.

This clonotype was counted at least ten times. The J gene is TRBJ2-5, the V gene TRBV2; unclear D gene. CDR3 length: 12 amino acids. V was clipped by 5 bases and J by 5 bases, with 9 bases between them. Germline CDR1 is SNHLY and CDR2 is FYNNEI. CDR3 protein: CASSWAMETQYF. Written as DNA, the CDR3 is TGTGCCAGCAGTTGGGCCATGGAGACCCAGTACTTC.

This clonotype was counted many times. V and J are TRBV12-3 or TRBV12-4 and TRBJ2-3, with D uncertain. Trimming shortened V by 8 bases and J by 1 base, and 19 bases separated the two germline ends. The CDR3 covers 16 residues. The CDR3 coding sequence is TGTGCCAGCCCTCCCGACCCCCTAACCGGCACAGATACGCAGTATTTT. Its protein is CASPPDPLTGTDTQYF.

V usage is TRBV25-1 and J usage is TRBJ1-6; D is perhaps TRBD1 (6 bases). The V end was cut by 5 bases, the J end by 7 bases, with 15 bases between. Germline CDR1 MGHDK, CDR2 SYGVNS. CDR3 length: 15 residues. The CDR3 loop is CASSKSQGPNSPLHF. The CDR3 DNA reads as TGTGCCAGCAGTAAAAGTCAGGGGCCGAATTCACCCCTCCACTTT. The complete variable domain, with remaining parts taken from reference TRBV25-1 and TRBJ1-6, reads EADIYQTPRYLVIGTGKKITLECSQTMGHDKMYWYQQDPGMELHLIHYSYGVNSTEKGDLSSESTVSRIRTEHFPLTLESARPSHTSQYLCASSKSQGPNSPLHFGNGTRLTVT.

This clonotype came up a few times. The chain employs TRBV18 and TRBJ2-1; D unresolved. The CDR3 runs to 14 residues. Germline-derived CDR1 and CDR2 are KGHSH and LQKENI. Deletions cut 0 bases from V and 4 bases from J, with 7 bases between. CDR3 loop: CASSPPGRYNEQFF. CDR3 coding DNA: TGTGCCAGCTCACCACCGGGCCGGTACAATGAGCAGTTCTTC.

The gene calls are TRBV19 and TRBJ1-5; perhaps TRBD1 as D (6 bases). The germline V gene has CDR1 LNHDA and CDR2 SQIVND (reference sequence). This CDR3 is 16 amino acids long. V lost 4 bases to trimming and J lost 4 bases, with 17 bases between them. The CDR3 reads CASSRKGGLENQPQHF. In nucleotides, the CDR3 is TGTGCCAGTAGTAGGAAGGGGGGCCTAGAGAATCAGCCCCAGCATTTT.

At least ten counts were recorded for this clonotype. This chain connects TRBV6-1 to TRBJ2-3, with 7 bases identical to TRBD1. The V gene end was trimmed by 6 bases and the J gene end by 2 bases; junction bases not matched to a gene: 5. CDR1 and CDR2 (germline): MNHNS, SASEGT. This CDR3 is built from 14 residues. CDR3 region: CASSWDRYTDTQYF. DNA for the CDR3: TGTGCCAGCAGCTGGGACAGATACACAGATACGCAGTATTTT.

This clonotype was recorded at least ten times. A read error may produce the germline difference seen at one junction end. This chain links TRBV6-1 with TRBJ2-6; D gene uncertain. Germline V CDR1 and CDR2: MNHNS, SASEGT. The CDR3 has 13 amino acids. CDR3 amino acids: CASLRSEANVLTF. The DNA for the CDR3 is TGTGCCTCACTAAGGTCTGAGGCCAACGTCCTGACTTTC.

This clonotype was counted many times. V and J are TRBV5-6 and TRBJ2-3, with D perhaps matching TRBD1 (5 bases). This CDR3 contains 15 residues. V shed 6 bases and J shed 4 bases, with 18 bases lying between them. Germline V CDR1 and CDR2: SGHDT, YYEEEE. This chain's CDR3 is CASTADMRTPDTQYF. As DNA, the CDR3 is TGTGCCAGCACCGCCGATATGCGGACACCAGATACGCAGTATTTT.

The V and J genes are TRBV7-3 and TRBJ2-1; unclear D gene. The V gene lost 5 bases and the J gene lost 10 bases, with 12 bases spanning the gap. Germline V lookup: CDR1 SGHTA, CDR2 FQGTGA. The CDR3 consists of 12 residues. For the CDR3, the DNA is TGTGCCAGCAGCCAAGAAGGTGGGGAGCAGTTCTTC. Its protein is CASSQEGGEQFF.

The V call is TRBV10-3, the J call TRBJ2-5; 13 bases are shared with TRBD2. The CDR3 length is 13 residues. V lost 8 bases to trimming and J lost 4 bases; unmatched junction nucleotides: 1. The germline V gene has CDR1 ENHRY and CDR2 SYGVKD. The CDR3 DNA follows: TGTGCCATCGGACTAGCGGGAGCAGAGACCCAGTACTTC. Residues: CAIGLAGAETQYF.

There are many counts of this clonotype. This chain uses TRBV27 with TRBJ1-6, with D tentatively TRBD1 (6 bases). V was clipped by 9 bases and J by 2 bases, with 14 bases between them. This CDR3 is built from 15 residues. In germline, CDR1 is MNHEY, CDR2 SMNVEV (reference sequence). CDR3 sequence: CASREGGAYNSPLHF. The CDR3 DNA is TGTGCCAGTAGGGAGGGGGGCGCCTATAATTCACCCCTCCACTTT.

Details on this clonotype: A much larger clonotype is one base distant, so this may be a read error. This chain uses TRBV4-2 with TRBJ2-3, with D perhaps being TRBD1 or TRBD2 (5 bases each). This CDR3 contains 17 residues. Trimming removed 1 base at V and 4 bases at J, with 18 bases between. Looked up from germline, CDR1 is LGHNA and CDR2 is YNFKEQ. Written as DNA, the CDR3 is TGTGCCAGCAGCCAAGCTCTAGGACTGGGACGCGCAGATACGCAGTATTTT. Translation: CASSQALGLGRADTQYF.